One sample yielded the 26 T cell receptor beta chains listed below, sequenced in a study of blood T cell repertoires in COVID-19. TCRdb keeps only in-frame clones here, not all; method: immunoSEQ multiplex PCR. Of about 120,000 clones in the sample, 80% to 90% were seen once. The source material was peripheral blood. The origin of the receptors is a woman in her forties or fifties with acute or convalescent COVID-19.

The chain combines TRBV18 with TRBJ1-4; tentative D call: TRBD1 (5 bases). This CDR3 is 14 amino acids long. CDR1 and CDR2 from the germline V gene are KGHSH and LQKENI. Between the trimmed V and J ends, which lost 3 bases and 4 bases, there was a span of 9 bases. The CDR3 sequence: CASSPQGYNEKLFF. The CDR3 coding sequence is TGTGCCAGCTCACCTCAGGGCTATAATGAAAAACTGTTTTTT. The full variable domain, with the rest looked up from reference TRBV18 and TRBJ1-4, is NAGVMQNPRHLVRRRGQEARLRCSPMKGHSHVYWYRQLPEEGLKFMVYLQKENIIDESGMPKERFSAEFPKEGPSILRIQQVVRGDSAAYFCASSPQGYNEKLFFGSGTQLSVL.

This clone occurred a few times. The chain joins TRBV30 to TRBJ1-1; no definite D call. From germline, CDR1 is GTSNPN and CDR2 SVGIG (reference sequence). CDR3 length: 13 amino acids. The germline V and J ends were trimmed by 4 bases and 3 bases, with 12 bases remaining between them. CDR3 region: CAWTPGRHTEAFF. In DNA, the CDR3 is TGTGCCTGGACTCCCGGGAGGCACACTGAAGCTTTCTTT.

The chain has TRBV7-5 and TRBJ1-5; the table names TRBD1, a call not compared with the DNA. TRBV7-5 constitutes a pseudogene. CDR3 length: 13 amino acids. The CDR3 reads CVRSLRGTRCQHF. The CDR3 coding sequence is TGTGTCAGAAGCTTAAGGGGGACACGGTGCCAGCATTTT.

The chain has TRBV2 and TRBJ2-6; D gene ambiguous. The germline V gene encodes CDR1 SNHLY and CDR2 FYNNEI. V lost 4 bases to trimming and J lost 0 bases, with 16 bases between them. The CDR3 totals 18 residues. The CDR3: CASSAPGRRSSGANVLTF. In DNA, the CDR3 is TGTGCCAGCAGTGCCCCGGGTCGTAGATCCTCTGGGGCCAACGTCCTGACTTTC.

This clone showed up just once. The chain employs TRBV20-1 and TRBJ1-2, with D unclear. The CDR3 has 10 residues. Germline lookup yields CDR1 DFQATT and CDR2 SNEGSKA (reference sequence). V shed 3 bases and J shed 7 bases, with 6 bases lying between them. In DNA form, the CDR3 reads TGCAGTGCTAGGGAGGGTGGCTACACCTTC. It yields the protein CSAREGGYTF.

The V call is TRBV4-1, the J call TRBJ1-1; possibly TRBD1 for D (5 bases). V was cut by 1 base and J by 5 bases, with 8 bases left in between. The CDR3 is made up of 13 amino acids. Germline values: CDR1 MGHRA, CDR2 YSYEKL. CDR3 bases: TGCGCCAGCAGCCAAGTAAGACAGACTGAAGCTTTCTTT. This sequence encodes CASSQVRQTEAFF.

The CDR3 nucleotides are TGTGCCAGTAGTGCACTGACAGGGACCACTGAAGCTTTCTTT. This translates into CASSALTGTTEAFF. The chain recombines TRBV19 with TRBJ1-1, with 7 bases lining up with TRBD1. The CDR3 runs 14 residues. In germline, CDR1 is LNHDA, CDR2 SQIVND (reference sequence). Trimming took 5 bases from V and 4 from J; bases not matched to a gene: 7.

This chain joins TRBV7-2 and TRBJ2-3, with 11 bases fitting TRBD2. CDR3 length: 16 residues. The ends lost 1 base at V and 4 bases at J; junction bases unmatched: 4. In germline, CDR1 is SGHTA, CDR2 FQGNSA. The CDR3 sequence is CASSLDSGRDADTQYF. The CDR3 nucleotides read TGTGCCAGCAGCTTAGATAGCGGGAGGGACGCAGATACGCAGTATTTT.

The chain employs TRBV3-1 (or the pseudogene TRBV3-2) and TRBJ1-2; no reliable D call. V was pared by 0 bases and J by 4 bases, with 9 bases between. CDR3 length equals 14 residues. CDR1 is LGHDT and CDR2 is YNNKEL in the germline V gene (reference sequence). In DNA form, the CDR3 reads TGTGCCAGCAGCCAAGAGAGAGACATCTATGGCTACACCTTC. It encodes CASSQERDIYGYTF.

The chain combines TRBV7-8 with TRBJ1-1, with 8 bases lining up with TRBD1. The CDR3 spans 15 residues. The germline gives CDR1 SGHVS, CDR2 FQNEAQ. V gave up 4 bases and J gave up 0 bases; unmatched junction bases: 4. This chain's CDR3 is CASSSRQGMNTEAFF. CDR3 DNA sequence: TGTGCCAGCAGCTCGCGACAGGGGATGAACACTGAAGCTTTCTTT.

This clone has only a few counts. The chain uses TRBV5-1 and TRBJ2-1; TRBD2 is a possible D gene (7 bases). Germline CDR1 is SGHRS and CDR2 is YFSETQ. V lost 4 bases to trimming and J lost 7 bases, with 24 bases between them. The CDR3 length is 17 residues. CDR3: CASSLTGLEEGRNEQFF. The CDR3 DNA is TGCGCCAGCAGCCTGACAGGACTAGAAGAGGGTCGTAATGAGCAGTTCTTC. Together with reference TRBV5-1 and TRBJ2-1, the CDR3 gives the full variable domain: KAGVTQTPRYLIKTRGQQVTLSCSPISGHRSVSWYQQTPGQGLQFLFEYFSETQRNKGNFPGRFSGRQFSNSRSEMNVSTLELGDSALYLCASSLTGLEEGRNEQFFGPGTRLTVL.

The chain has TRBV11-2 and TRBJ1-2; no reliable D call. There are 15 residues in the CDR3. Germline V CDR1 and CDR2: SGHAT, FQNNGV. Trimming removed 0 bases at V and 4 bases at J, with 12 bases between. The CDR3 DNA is TGTGCCAGCAGCTTAGACGCCGGGAGCTCCTATGGCTACACCTTC. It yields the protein CASSLDAGSSYGYTF.

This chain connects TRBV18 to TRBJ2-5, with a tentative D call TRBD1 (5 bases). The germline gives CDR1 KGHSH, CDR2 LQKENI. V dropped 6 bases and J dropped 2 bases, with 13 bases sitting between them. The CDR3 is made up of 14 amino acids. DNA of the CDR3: TGTGCCAGCTCGCCTAACAGGTTACAAGAGACCCAGTACTTC. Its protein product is CASSPNRLQETQYF.

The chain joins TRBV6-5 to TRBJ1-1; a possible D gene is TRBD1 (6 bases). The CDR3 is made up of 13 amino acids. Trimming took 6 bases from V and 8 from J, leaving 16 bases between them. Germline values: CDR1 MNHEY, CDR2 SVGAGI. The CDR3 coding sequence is TGTGCCAGCAGCCACAGCGAAAGGGGGGAAGCTTTCTTT. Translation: CASSHSERGEAFF.

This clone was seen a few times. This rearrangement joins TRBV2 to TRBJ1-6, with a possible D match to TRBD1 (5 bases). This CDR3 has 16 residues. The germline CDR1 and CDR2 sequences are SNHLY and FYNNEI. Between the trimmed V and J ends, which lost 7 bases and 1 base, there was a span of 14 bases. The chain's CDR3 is CASTPEGRSYNSPLHF. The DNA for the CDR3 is TGTGCCAGCACTCCGGAGGGGAGGTCCTATAATTCACCCCTCCACTTT.

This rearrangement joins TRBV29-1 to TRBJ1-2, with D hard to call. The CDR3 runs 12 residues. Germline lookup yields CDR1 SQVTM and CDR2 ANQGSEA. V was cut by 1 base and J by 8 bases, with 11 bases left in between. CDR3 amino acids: CSVEVPGGGYTF. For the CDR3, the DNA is TGCAGCGTTGAAGTACCTGGAGGAGGCTACACCTTC.

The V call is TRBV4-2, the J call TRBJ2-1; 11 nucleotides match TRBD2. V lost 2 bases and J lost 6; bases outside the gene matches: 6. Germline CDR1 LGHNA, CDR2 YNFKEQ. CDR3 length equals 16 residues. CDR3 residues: CASSQQTSGVPNEQFF. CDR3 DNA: TGTGCCAGCAGCCAACAGACTAGCGGGGTTCCCAATGAGCAGTTCTTC.

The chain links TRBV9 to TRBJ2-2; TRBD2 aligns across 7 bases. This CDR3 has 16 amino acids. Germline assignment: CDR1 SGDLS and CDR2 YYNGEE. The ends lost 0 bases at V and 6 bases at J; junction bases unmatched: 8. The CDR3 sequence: CASSVGGGGYPGELFF. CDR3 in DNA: TGTGCCAGCAGCGTAGGCGGGGGAGGTTACCCCGGGGAGCTGTTTTTT.

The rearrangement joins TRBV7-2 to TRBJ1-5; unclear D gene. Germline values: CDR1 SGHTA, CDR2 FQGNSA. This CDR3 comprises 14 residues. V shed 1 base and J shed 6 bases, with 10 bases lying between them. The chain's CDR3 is CASSLVNTGQPQHF. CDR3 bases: TGTGCCAGCAGCTTAGTCAATACGGGTCAGCCCCAGCATTTT.

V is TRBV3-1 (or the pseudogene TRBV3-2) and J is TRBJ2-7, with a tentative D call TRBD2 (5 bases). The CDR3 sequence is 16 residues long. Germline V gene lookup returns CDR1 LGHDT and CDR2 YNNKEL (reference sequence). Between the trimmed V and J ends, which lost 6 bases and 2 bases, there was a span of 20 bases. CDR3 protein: CASSLTRRAGTYEQYF. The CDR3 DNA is TGTGCCAGCAGTTTAACCAGGCGGGCGGGCACCTACGAGCAGTACTTC.

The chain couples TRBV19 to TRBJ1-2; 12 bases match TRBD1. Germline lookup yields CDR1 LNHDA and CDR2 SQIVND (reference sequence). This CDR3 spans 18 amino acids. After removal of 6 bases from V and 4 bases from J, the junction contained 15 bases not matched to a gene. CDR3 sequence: CASRSFPGQGAKFYGYTF. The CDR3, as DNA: TGTGCCAGTAGGAGCTTTCCGGGACAGGGGGCTAAGTTCTATGGCTACACCTTC. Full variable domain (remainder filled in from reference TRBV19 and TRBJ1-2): DGGITQSPKYLFRKEGQNVTLSCEQNLNHDAMYWYRQDPGQGLRLIYYSQIVNDFQKGDIAEGYSVSREKKESFPLTVTSAQKNPTAFYLCASRSFPGQGAKFYGYTFGSGTRLTVV.

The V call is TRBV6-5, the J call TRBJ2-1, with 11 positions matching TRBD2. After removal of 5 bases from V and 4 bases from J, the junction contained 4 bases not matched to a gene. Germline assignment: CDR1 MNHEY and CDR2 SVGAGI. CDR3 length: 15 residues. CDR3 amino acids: CASSPTSGVYNEQFF. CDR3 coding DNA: TGTGCCAGCAGTCCGACTAGCGGGGTATACAATGAGCAGTTCTTC.

This CDR3 reads CASHRDTNTEAFF. The CDR3 bases are TGTGCCTCCCACCGGGACACAAACACTGAAGCTTTCTTT. The chain joins TRBV2 to TRBJ1-1, with TRBD1 as a possible D gene (6 bases). The CDR3 extends over 13 amino acids. Germline V gene sequence: CDR1 SNHLY, CDR2 FYNNEI. V was pared by 11 bases and J by 2 bases, with 15 bases between.

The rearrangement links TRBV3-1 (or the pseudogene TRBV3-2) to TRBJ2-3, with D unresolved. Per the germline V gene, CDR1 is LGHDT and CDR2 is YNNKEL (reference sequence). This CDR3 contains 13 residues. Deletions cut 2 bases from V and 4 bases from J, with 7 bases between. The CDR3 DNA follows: TGTGCCAGCAGCCAAATAGTGGCAGATACGCAGTATTTT. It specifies CASSQIVADTQYF.

This CDR3 is CASSSSGANVLTF. The CDR3 DNA follows: TGTGCCAGCTCGTCCTCTGGGGCCAACGTCCTGACTTTC. This chain uses TRBV9 with TRBJ2-6; unclear D gene. CDR3 size: 13 residues. CDR1 SGDLS and CDR2 YYNGEE come from the germline V gene. Trimming pared 7 bases from V and 0 bases from J, leaving 5 bases between. Using reference TRBV9 and TRBJ2-6 for the parts outside the CDR3, the full variable domain is DSGVTQTPKHLITATGQRVTLRCSPRSGDLSVYWYQQSLDQGLQFLIQYYNGEERAKGNILERFSAQQFPDLHSELNLSSLELGDSALYFCASSSSGANVLTFGAGSRLTVL.

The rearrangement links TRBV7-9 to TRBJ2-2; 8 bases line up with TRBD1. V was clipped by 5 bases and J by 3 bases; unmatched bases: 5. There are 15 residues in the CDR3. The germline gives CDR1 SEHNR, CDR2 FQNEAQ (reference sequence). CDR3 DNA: TGTGCCAGCAGCGTGCAGGGGGCCTACACCGGGGAGCTGTTTTTT. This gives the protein CASSVQGAYTGELFF.